This record covers a single TCR beta chain. The antigen remains undetermined. The data were taken from a study of T-cell memory formation after mild COVID-19. Regarding the study as a whole: Pre-infection memory showed some responding clones, and this suggested that cross-reactive memory joined.

The CDR3 has 15 residues. The V and J ends lost 4 bases and 7 bases, in that order; junction bases with no gene match: 8. After 5'RACE with constant-segment primers, TCR alpha and TCR beta cDNA libraries carrying sample barcodes and UMIs were obtained. TCRdb ran MiXCR on the 5' RACE reads and lists one entry per CDR3 protein. The repertoire consists of a few hundred thousand distinct CDR3 sequences, with under 25% occurring once and the leading ten covering around 13%. The sample consisted of PBMCs or a T cell subset sorted from them (not recorded which). The V gene is TRBV12-3 or TRBV12-4, the J gene TRBJ2-3, with 10 bases lining up with TRBD2. The clonotype originates from an adult woman who had mild COVID-19 (a few samples of this study predate the infection). Cell type and time point are not known. CDR3: CASSSSGSLGNTQYF. CDR3 DNA: TGTGCCAGCAGTTCTAGCGGGAGCCTCGGGAATACGCAGTATTTT.